The 6 T cell receptor beta chains below come from one sample, sequenced in a study of identifying expanded T cells in peripheral blood (dated by TCRdb to the late 2010s). Preparation of the library involved the immunoSEQ multiplex PCR assay. TCRdb stores this immuneACCESS table with in-frame sequences only. Part of the clones is absent; in the studies checked, under half of the shortfall reflects unresolved V genes, and no reason is known for the rest. This sample lists 85,000 to 100,000 clones; approximately 88% were detected once. The top ten constitute about 4% of the sample. Sequencing was done on a sample of blood. All receptors derive from a person aged 18 to 70 in good health.

The CDR3 loop is CASSLFNRGKLFF. CDR3 in DNA: TGTGCCAGCAGTTTATTCAACCGAGGGAAACTGTTTTTT. The rearrangement links TRBV28 to TRBJ1-4; D uncertain. Looked up from germline, CDR1 is MDHEN and CDR2 is SYDVKM. The CDR3 is 13 amino acids. V gave up 1 base and J gave up 11 bases, with 11 bases separating them.

The V gene is TRBV6-6, the J gene TRBJ1-5, with D possibly matching TRBD1 (5 bases). The V and J ends lost 7 bases and 0 bases respectively, with 13 bases between them. The germline CDR1 and CDR2 sequences are MNHNY and SVGAGI (reference sequence). This CDR3 spans 15 amino acids. The CDR3 DNA follows: TGTGCCAGCAAAAAGGAGACAGCTAGCAATCAGCCCCAGCATTTT. This gives the protein CASKKETASNQPQHF.

This clone has just one count. V and J are TRBV4-1 and TRBJ1-2; D gene uncertain. V lost 0 bases and J 4 bases, leaving 9 bases between the germline ends. There are 14 residues in the CDR3. CDR1 MGHRA and CDR2 YSYEKL come from the germline V gene. CDR3 nucleotide sequence: TGCGCCAGCAGCCAAGAAACAGCGGGCTATGGCTACACCTTC. Its translation: CASSQETAGYGYTF.

This clone was picked up a small number of times. The V and J genes are TRBV6-6 and TRBJ1-4; 7 bases fit TRBD1. Germline V gives CDR1 MNHNY, CDR2 SVGAGI (reference sequence). With V trimmed by 2 bases and J by 6 bases, 6 bases remained unmatched. The CDR3 runs to 15 residues. CDR3: CASSYPTGPDEKLFF. The CDR3 bases are TGTGCCAGCAGTTACCCGACAGGGCCGGATGAAAAACTGTTTTTT.

V is TRBV7-2 and J is TRBJ2-1, with D hard to call. V lost 5 bases, J lost 4 bases, and 3 bases lay in between. The CDR3 length is 11 residues. In germline, CDR1 is SGHTA, CDR2 FQGNSA. CDR3 amino acids: CASSPYNEQFF. CDR3 in DNA: TGTGCCAGCAGCCCTTACAATGAGCAGTTCTTC.

The genes are TRBV15 and TRBJ2-1; weak D call: TRBD1 (6 bases). With 2 bases removed from V and 10 bases from J, the gap between germline ends came to 18 bases. There are 15 residues in the CDR3. CDR1 is LNHNV, CDR2 YYDKDF, per germline (reference sequence). This CDR3 is CATSRPQQGPSEQFF. CDR3 DNA sequence: TGTGCCACCAGCAGACCTCAACAGGGTCCTTCGGAGCAGTTCTTC. Combining the CDR3 with reference TRBV15 and TRBJ2-1 gives the whole variable domain DAMVIQNPRYQVTQFGKPVTLSCSQTLNHNVMYWYQQKSSQAPKLLFHYYDKDFNNEADTPDNFQSRRPNTSFCFLDIRSPGLGDTAMYLCATSRPQQGPSEQFFGPGTRLTVL.